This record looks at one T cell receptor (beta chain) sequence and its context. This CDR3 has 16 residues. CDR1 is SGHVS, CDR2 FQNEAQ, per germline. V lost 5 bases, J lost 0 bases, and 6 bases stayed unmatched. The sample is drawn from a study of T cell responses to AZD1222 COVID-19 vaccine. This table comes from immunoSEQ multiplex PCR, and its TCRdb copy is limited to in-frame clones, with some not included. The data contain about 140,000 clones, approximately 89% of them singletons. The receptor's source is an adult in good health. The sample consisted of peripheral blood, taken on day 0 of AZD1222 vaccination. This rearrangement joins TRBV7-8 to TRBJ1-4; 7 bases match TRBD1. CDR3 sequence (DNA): TGTGCCAGCAGCCCAGGACAGGCTGCAACTAATGAAAAACTGTTTTTT. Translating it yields CASSPGQAATNEKLFF.